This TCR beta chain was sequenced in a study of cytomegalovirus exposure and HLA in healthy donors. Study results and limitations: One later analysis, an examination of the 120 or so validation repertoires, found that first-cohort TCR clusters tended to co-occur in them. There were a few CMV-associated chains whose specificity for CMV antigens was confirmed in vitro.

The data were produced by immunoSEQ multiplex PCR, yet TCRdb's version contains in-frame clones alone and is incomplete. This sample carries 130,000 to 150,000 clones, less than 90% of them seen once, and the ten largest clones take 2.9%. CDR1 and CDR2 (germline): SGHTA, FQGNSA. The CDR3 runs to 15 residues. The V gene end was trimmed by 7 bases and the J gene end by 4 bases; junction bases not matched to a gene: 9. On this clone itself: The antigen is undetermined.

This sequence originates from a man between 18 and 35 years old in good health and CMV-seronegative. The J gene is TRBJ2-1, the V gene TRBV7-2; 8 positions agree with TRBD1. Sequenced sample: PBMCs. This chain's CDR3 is CASIPGTGHYNEQFF. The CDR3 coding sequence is TGTGCCAGCATCCCAGGGACAGGACATTACAATGAGCAGTTCTTC.